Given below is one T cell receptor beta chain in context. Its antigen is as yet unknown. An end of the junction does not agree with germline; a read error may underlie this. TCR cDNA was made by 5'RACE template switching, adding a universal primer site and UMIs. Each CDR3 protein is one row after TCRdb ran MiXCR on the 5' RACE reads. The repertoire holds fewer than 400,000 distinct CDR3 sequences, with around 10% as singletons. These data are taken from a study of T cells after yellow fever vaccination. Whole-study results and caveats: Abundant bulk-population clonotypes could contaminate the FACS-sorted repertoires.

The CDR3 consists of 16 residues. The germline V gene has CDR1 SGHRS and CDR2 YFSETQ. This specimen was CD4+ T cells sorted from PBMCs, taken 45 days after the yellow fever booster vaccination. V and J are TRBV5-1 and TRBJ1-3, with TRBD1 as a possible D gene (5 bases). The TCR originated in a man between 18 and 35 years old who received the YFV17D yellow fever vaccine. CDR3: CASSPRDGCSGNTIYF. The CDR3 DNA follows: TGCGCCAGCAGCCCGAGGGACGGATGCTCTGGAAACACAATATATTTT.